The TCR beta chain described here comes from a study of pediatric ulcerative colitis. TCRdb's copy holds only in-frame clones and misses some; the assay was immunoSEQ multiplex PCR. The sample carries more than 50,000 clones, 75% to 85% recorded once. Germline V gene data show CDR1 as SGDLS and CDR2 as YYNGEE. This CDR3 has 14 amino acids. V was clipped by 0 bases and J by 7 bases, with 13 bases between them. This sequence joins TRBV9 and TRBJ1-2, with a tentative D call TRBD1 (5 bases). The source is a boy under 18 with moderate ulcerative colitis. The sequenced sample consisted of blood. CDR3 in DNA: TGTGCCAGCAGCGTAGGCCAGGGAGGTTCTGGCTACACCTTC. Translation: CASSVGQGGSGYTF.